Below, 24 T cell receptor beta chains from the same sample are listed, as sequenced in a study of molecular identifiers for immune sequencing clone quantification. One entry per CDR3 protein results from TCRdb running MiXCR on the PCR reads. The sample has about half a million distinct CDR3 sequences, 20% to 25% seen once. Material for sequencing was naive CD8+ T cells from blood, with Jurkat cell RNA spiked in. Subset: FACS-sorted CD8+CD4-CCR7+CD45RA+ naive T cells. The receptors were gathered from a human donor in good health. Some libraries in this study had Jurkat cell RNA spiked in.

This clonotype was detected a few times. The chain carries TRBV27 and TRBJ2-1; D unclear. Germline lookup yields CDR1 MNHEY and CDR2 SMNVEV (reference sequence). V shed 2 bases and J shed 8 bases, with 19 bases lying between them. There are 16 residues in the CDR3. The CDR3 loop reads CASSLLIIRDLHEQFF. CDR3 coding DNA: TGTGCCAGCAGTTTACTAATCATTAGAGACCTCCATGAGCAGTTCTTC.

As to this clonotype: The conserved phenylalanine or tryptophan normally closing the CDR3 is absent here, so this likely arose from a read error. The limits of the CDR3 on the DNA are not certain, so only TCRdb's listed CDR3 is given. The chain uses TRBV28 and TRBJ2-7; the table assigns TRBD1, which was not confirmed against the DNA. The CDR3 is 14 amino acids long, termini counted. CDR1 and CDR2 (germline): MDHEN, SYDVKM. The CDR3 region is CAGAGPGGWDERYS.

This clonotype was seen at least ten times. The chain has TRBV19 and TRBJ2-3; D gene unclear. Germline V gives CDR1 LNHDA, CDR2 SQIVND (reference sequence). The CDR3 has 15 residues. V was shortened by 3 bases and J by 1 base, with 11 bases between the two germline ends. For the CDR3, the DNA is TGTGCCAGTAGTATCGTCCTGATTGGCACAGATACGCAGTATTTT. Translation gives CASSIVLIGTDTQYF.

This chain uses TRBV7-3 with TRBJ2-5, with TRBD2 matching 7 bases. The CDR3 spans 16 residues. Per germline, CDR1 SGHTA and CDR2 FQGTGA. The trim removed 1 base at V and 5 bases at J, leaving 10 bases unmatched. The CDR3 protein is CASSLISASGHETQYF. The CDR3 region has the DNA TGTGCCAGCAGCTTAATAAGCGCTAGCGGACATGAGACCCAGTACTTC.

Ten or more counts support this clonotype. CDR3 nucleotide sequence: TGTGCCAGCAGCTTAGCGACAGGGGGGAATTCACCCCTCCACTTT. Protein product: CASSLATGGNSPLHF. This rearrangement joins TRBV7-8 to TRBJ1-6, with 9 bases aligning to TRBD1. The trim removed 0 bases at V and 7 bases at J, leaving 1 base unmatched. CDR1 and CDR2 (germline): SGHVS, FQNEAQ. The CDR3 is 15 amino acids.

At least ten counts were recorded for this clonotype. One end of the junction fails to match germline, which may point to a read error. V gene TRBV7-9 combines with J gene TRBJ2-5; 12 positions match TRBD2. Germline values: CDR1 SEHNR, CDR2 FQNEAQ (reference sequence). The CDR3 has 15 amino acids. In DNA form, the CDR3 reads TGTGCCAGCAGCCTAGCGGGAGGGCCTTTGGAGACCCAGTACTTC. Amino acids: CASSLAGGPLETQYF.

The V gene is TRBV9, the J gene TRBJ2-3; D possibly corresponds to TRBD2 (5 bases). CDR3 length equals 15 residues. Germline-derived CDR1 and CDR2 are SGDLS and YYNGEE. V lost 0 bases to trimming and J lost 2 bases, with 10 bases between them. The CDR3 DNA sequence: TGTGCCAGCAGCGTAGGAGAAGACTACACAGATACGCAGTATTTT. It codes for CASSVGEDYTDTQYF.

This clonotype was counted ten times or more. The V call is TRBV6-6, the J call TRBJ1-1; the D is unclear. V lost 8 bases and J lost 0, with 10 bases in between. CDR3 size: 13 residues. Germline values: CDR1 MNHNY, CDR2 SVGAGI (reference sequence). The CDR3 sequence is CASWQTVNTEAFF. The CDR3 DNA is TGTGCCAGCTGGCAGACCGTGAACACTGAAGCTTTCTTT.

The rearrangement uses TRBV11-2 and TRBJ1-1; weak D call: TRBD1 (5 bases). CDR3 length: 18 amino acids. CDR1 is SGHAT and CDR2 is FQNNGV in the germline V gene. Trimming removed 1 base from V and 1 base from J, with 19 bases in between. The CDR3 DNA sequence: TGTGCCAGCAGCTTAGTGCTGGGGGACGGACTAAAGAACACTGAAGCTTTCTTT. As protein: CASSLVLGDGLKNTEAFF.

Many counts were recorded for this clonotype. The rearrangement links TRBV6-2 or TRBV6-3 to TRBJ1-3, with no clear D. The CDR3 is made up of 15 amino acids. The germline V and J ends were trimmed by 2 bases and 1 base, with 9 bases remaining between them. The germline V gene has CDR1 MNHEY and CDR2 SVGEGT. CDR3 region: CASSYEAHSGNTIYF. The CDR3 coding sequence is TGTGCCAGCAGTTACGAAGCGCATTCTGGAAACACCATATATTTT.

The chain employs TRBV3-1 and TRBJ2-7; the match to TRBD2 covers 13 bases. Germline assignment: CDR1 LGHDT and CDR2 YNNKEL (reference sequence). CDR3 length: 17 residues. V was clipped by 2 bases and J by 4 bases; unmatched bases: 8. In nucleotides, the CDR3 is TGTGCCAGCAGCCAAAAGTTACTAGCGGGAGGGTTGTACGAGCAGTACTTC. This encodes CASSQKLLAGGLYEQYF.

Notes on this clonotype: Likely a read error: the CDR3 ends without its conserved phenylalanine or tryptophan. This sequence joins TRBV12-3 or TRBV12-4 and TRBJ1-6; 9 bases map to TRBD1. Trimming at V came to 5 bases and at J to 2 bases, leaving 7 bases not matched to a gene. The CDR3 consists of 17 residues. This CDR3 is CASSRRDRVTYNSPLHL. The DNA of the CDR3 is TGTGCCAGCAGTCGACGGGACAGGGTAACCTATAATTCACCCCTCCACTTA.

This clonotype was picked up many times. The chain employs TRBV7-9 and TRBJ1-4; 10 positions agree with TRBD1. CDR3 length: 17 amino acids. V lost 4 bases and J lost 3; bases outside the gene matches: 8. In germline, CDR1 is SEHNR, CDR2 FQNEAQ (reference sequence). The CDR3 here is CASSSFDRGHSNEKLFF. Written as DNA, the CDR3 is TGTGCCAGCAGCTCATTTGACAGGGGGCATTCTAATGAAAAACTGTTTTTT.

This clonotype occurred many times. V and J are TRBV7-2 and TRBJ1-1; D call uncertain. V shed 1 base and J shed 3 bases, with 12 bases lying between them. CDR1 is SGHTA and CDR2 is FQGNSA in the germline V gene. CDR3 length: 15 residues. Here the CDR3 DNA reads TGTGCCAGCAGCTTAGGTACTAACACTGACACTGAAGCTTTCTTT. Protein product: CASSLGTNTDTEAFF. The entire variable domain, with the rest obtained from reference TRBV7-2 and TRBJ1-1, is as follows: GAGVSQSPSNKVTEKGKDVELRCDPISGHTALYWYRQSLGQGLEFLIYFQGNSAPDKSGLPSDRFSAERTGGSVSTLTIQRTQQEDSAVYLCASSLGTNTDTEAFFGQGTRLTVV.

A single count supports this clonotype. Given a much more abundant clone one base away, this may be a read error. The chain recombines TRBV5-3 with TRBJ1-1; the match to TRBD1 covers 8 bases. TRBV5-3 is placed among ORFs of uncertain function. The CDR3 has 14 residues. CDR3 sequence reads: CASSLGQGAVGAFF. Written as DNA, the CDR3 is TGTGCCAGCAGCTTAGGGCAGGGGGCCGTTGGAGCTTTCTTT.

There are a few counts of this clonotype. V and J are TRBV27 and TRBJ2-7; 9 bases match TRBD1. Trimming at V came to 5 bases and at J to 4 bases, leaving 6 bases not matched to a gene. CDR1 and CDR2 from the germline V gene are MNHEY and SMNVEV (reference sequence). This CDR3 has 14 amino acids. The CDR3 reads CASSADRGRYEQYF. DNA of the CDR3: TGTGCCAGCAGTGCGGACAGGGGTAGGTACGAGCAGTACTTC.

V gene TRBV3-1 combines with J gene TRBJ2-7; 8 nucleotides line up with TRBD1. This CDR3 has 16 amino acids. J gave up 3 bases and V 2 bases, and 9 bases lay outside the gene matches. The germline V gene encodes CDR1 LGHDT and CDR2 YNNKEL (reference sequence). In nucleotides, the CDR3 is TGTGCCAGCAGCCAAAGTTTCTGGACAGGGAGCTACGAGCAGTACTTC. Its translation: CASSQSFWTGSYEQYF.

Of note for this clonotype: This may stem from a read error, because a much larger clone lies one nucleotide away. A read error is likely, as this CDR3 ends without the conserved phenylalanine or tryptophan. The chain recombines TRBV12-3 or TRBV12-4 with TRBJ1-4; no definite D call. V was shortened by 6 bases and J by 4 bases, with 12 bases between the two germline ends. This CDR3 has 14 amino acids. DNA for the CDR3: TGTGCCAGCAGCCCGACACAGCATAATGAAAAACTGTTTTGT. It specifies CASSPTQHNEKLFC.

This clonotype has ten or more counts. J is TRBJ2-7 and V is TRBV28; D not certain. Trimming stripped 5 bases from V and 2 bases from J, with 16 bases between. CDR1 and CDR2 (germline): MDHEN, SYDVKM. The CDR3 loop spans 15 amino acids. The CDR3 sequence is CASSNPYLAPYEQYF. The CDR3 DNA sequence: TGTGCCAGCAGTAATCCCTATCTGGCCCCCTACGAGCAGTACTTC.

There are many counts of this clonotype. Written as DNA, the CDR3 is TGTGCCAGTCGGGACTCATCTACAGATACGCAGTATTTT. Amino acid sequence: CASRDSSTDTQYF. The rearrangement links TRBV7-8 to TRBJ2-3, with D perhaps TRBD2 (6 bases). The V and J ends lost 9 bases and 3 bases respectively, with 13 bases between them. Germline V lookup: CDR1 SGHVS, CDR2 FQNEAQ. The CDR3 is 13 amino acids.

Notes on this clonotype: One end of the junction is discordant with germline, which a read error may explain. The rearrangement joins TRBV19 to TRBJ2-6; D tentatively fits TRBD1 or TRBD2 (5 bases each). CDR1 and CDR2 (germline): LNHDA, SQIVND (reference sequence). The CDR3 sequence is 16 residues long. CDR3 sequence reads: CASSIASRAGANVLAF. The CDR3 region has the DNA TGTGCCAGTAGTATAGCTAGCAGAGCCGGGGCCAACGTCCTGGCTTTC.

The chain carries TRBV27 and TRBJ2-3; 8 bases agree with TRBD2. In germline, CDR1 is MNHEY, CDR2 SMNVEV (reference sequence). The V and J ends lost 6 bases and 2 bases, in that order; junction bases with no gene match: 7. This CDR3 comprises 15 residues. The CDR3 sequence: CASRTLADYTDTQYF. The CDR3 coding sequence is TGTGCCAGCAGGACACTAGCGGACTACACAGATACGCAGTATTTT.

The chain couples TRBV28 to TRBJ1-5; D might be TRBD1 (5 bases). Per the germline V gene, CDR1 is MDHEN and CDR2 is SYDVKM. V was trimmed by 6 bases and J by 6 bases, leaving 18 bases between them. CDR3 length equals 15 residues. The CDR3, as DNA: TGTGCCAGCAGGCAGCTGGGGGGAATTCGTCAGCCCCAGCATTTT. Protein: CASRQLGGIRQPQHF.

As to this clonotype: One end of the junction fails to match germline, which may point to a read error. The chain recombines TRBV4-3 with TRBJ2-7; D call uncertain. The CDR3 consists of 14 residues. Germline V gene sequence: CDR1 LGHNA, CDR2 YSLEER. Written as DNA, the CDR3 is TGCGCCAGCGGCCAAGATTACCGGGTTCACGAGCAGTACTTC. Protein sequence: CASGQDYRVHEQYF.